The 18 T cell receptor beta chains presented below share a single source sample, sequenced in a study of T cell responses to AZD1222 COVID-19 vaccine. Data came from immunoSEQ multiplex PCR; TCRdb stores just in-frame clones and leaves some out. In the table there are some 130,000 clones, about nine tenths of which are singletons. The source was peripheral blood, collected 28 days after the second AZD1222 dose. The source is an adult who received the AZD1222 COVID-19 vaccine.

This chain uses TRBV20-1 with TRBJ1-4; D is undetermined. CDR1 is DFQATT, CDR2 SNEGSKA, per germline (reference sequence). V was pared by 0 bases and J by 12 bases, with 5 bases between. The CDR3 is made up of 10 amino acids. CDR3 region: CSAREHELFF. Written as DNA, the CDR3 is TGCAGTGCTAGAGAACATGAACTGTTTTTT.

The V call is TRBV29-1, the J call TRBJ1-4; 8 positions agree with TRBD1. The CDR3 covers 14 residues. CDR1 is SQVTM, CDR2 ANQGSEA, per germline. Trimming removed 6 bases from V and 6 bases from J; junction bases left unmatched: 9. CDR3 sequence (DNA): TGCAGCGTCGCCCCAGGGGGCTACGATGAAAAACTGTTTTTT. This sequence encodes CSVAPGGYDEKLFF.

This chain uses TRBV12-3 or TRBV12-4 with TRBJ2-7; maybe TRBD2 (6 bases). Trimming cost V 7 bases and J 3 bases, with 13 bases left between them. This CDR3 is 13 amino acids long. CDR3 bases: TGTGCCAGCATTCCCGACGGGAGCTACGAGCAGTACTTC. Translated, it gives CASIPDGSYEQYF.

The chain employs TRBV30 and TRBJ1-4; D remains unclear. Germline-derived CDR1 and CDR2 are GTSNPN and SVGIG (reference sequence). V shed 5 bases and J shed 8 bases, with 18 bases lying between them. CDR3 length equals 14 residues. CDR3: CAWAHLGLGEKLFF. The CDR3 region has the DNA TGTGCCTGGGCCCACCTAGGTTTGGGGGAAAAACTGTTTTTT.

This clone was observed a handful of times. V and J are TRBV19 and TRBJ1-4; D gene unclear. Looked up from germline, CDR1 is LNHDA and CDR2 is SQIVND (reference sequence). The CDR3 length is 17 residues. Trimming removed 3 bases from V and 3 bases from J, with 17 bases in between. The CDR3 is CASSIVTHEAPNEKLFF. In nucleotides, the CDR3 is TGTGCCAGTAGTATCGTAACCCACGAGGCCCCTAATGAAAAACTGTTTTTT. The variable domain in full, completed from reference TRBV19 and TRBJ1-4, reads DGGITQSPKYLFRKEGQNVTLSCEQNLNHDAMYWYRQDPGQGLRLIYYSQIVNDFQKGDIAEGYSVSREKKESFPLTVTSAQKNPTAFYLCASSIVTHEAPNEKLFFGSGTQLSVL.

The chain uses TRBV19 and TRBJ1-5; D might be TRBD1 (5 bases). V gave up 3 bases and J gave up 6 bases, with 12 bases separating them. This CDR3 region has 14 residues. Germline loops: CDR1 LNHDA, CDR2 SQIVND (reference sequence). This CDR3 is CASSISGFGQPQHF. The CDR3 bases are TGTGCCAGTAGTATTTCAGGGTTCGGTCAGCCCCAGCATTTT.

The chain recombines TRBV4-2 with TRBJ1-4, with D possibly matching TRBD1 (5 bases). Germline CDR1 reads LGHNA; CDR2 reads YNFKEQ. This CDR3 has 14 residues. V shed 0 bases and J shed 8 bases, with 10 bases lying between them. The DNA of the CDR3 is TGTGCCAGCAGCCAAGAAACAGGTCAGGAAAAACTGTTTTTT. This translates into CASSQETGQEKLFF.

V usage is TRBV30 and J usage is TRBJ1-5; D uncertain. The germline CDR1 and CDR2 sequences are GTSNPN and SVGIG (reference sequence). The V end lost 0 bases, the J end lost 0 bases, and 6 bases lay between the germline ends. This CDR3 region has 14 residues. CDR3 in DNA: TGTGCCTGGAGTGTAACAGATAGCAATCAGCCCCAGCATTTT. Its protein is CAWSVTDSNQPQHF.

This clone was detected only once. V usage is TRBV6-6 and J usage is TRBJ2-5; 7 bases are shared with TRBD1. Trimming cost V 2 bases and J 5 bases; bases outside gene matches: 8. This CDR3 comprises 15 residues. Germline CDR1 reads MNHNY; CDR2 reads SVGAGI (reference sequence). The CDR3 sequence is CASSYQGQPWETQYF. The CDR3, as DNA: TGTGCCAGCAGTTACCAGGGACAGCCATGGGAGACCCAGTACTTC.

The chain couples TRBV7-2 to TRBJ1-3; D might be TRBD1 (5 bases). CDR1 SGHTA and CDR2 FQGNSA come from the germline V gene. V was shortened by 3 bases and J by 4 bases, with 13 bases between the two germline ends. The CDR3 is 15 residues long. The CDR3 region has the DNA TGTGCCAGCAGCTTTAACGCAGGGTCAGGAAACACCATATATTTT. It yields the protein CASSFNAGSGNTIYF. Supplemented by reference TRBV7-2 and TRBJ1-3, the full variable domain reads GAGVSQSPSNKVTEKGKDVELRCDPISGHTALYWYRQSLGQGLEFLIYFQGNSAPDKSGLPSDRFSAERTGGSVSTLTIQRTQQEDSAVYLCASSFNAGSGNTIYFGEGSWLTVV.

The chain combines TRBV9 with TRBJ1-2; 7 bases align to TRBD1. There are 13 residues in the CDR3. From germline, CDR1 is SGDLS and CDR2 YYNGEE. V was clipped by 0 bases and J by 5 bases; unmatched bases: 1. CDR3 in DNA: TGTGCCAGCAGCGTAGTGACAGGGTATGGCTACACCTTC. This translates into CASSVVTGYGYTF. Using reference TRBV9 and TRBJ1-2 for the parts outside the CDR3, the full variable domain is DSGVTQTPKHLITATGQRVTLRCSPRSGDLSVYWYQQSLDQGLQFLIQYYNGEERAKGNILERFSAQQFPDLHSELNLSSLELGDSALYFCASSVVTGYGYTFGSGTRLTVV.

This clone was seen a handful of times. The chain carries TRBV4-3 and TRBJ1-2; a possible D gene is TRBD1 (6 bases). Germline CDR1 LGHNA, CDR2 YSLEER. Trimming stripped 0 bases from V and 4 bases from J, with 18 bases between. This CDR3 has 17 residues. CDR3 DNA sequence: TGCGCCAGCAGCCAAGATTTCGCAGGGGCGAGAAGCTATGGCTACACCTTC. Protein product: CASSQDFAGARSYGYTF.

V and J are TRBV7-6 and TRBJ2-1; possibly TRBD2 for D (6 bases). V was clipped by 5 bases and J by 8 bases, with 16 bases between them. Germline loops: CDR1 SGHVS, CDR2 FNYEAQ. The CDR3 sequence is 14 residues long. In DNA, the CDR3 is TGTGCCAGCAGCGGGGGTTACTCGGGAGATGAGCAGTTCTTC. Amino acid sequence: CASSGGYSGDEQFF.

The chain is built from TRBV18 and TRBJ1-5; D is ambiguous. The germline gives CDR1 KGHSH, CDR2 LQKENI. The V end lost 3 bases, the J end lost 6 bases, and 21 bases lay between the germline ends. CDR3 length: 17 amino acids. CDR3 sequence reads: CASSPQVVAINSQPQHF. The CDR3 DNA reads TGTGCCAGCTCACCCCAGGTGGTGGCAATTAATAGTCAGCCCCAGCATTTT.

This clone was counted a single time. CDR3 in DNA: TGTGCCAGCAGTTTACGCGGGGGGGCATTTGATACGCAGTATTTT. The encoded protein is CASSLRGGAFDTQYF. This chain links TRBV6-1 with TRBJ2-3, with 9 nucleotides matching TRBD2. The CDR3 is 15 amino acids. Germline-derived CDR1 and CDR2 are MNHNS and SASEGT. Trimming at V came to 5 bases and at J to 6 bases, leaving 9 bases not matched to a gene.

The V gene is TRBV19, the J gene TRBJ1-5; 7 bases map to TRBD1. The germline V gene has CDR1 LNHDA and CDR2 SQIVND (reference sequence). Losses at the gene ends were 2 bases for V and 7 bases for J; bases not matched to a gene: 11. The CDR3 contains 16 residues. Here the CDR3 reads CASSIRIVRGSQPQHF. CDR3 bases: TGTGCCAGTAGTATAAGGATTGTCAGGGGGAGCCAGCCCCAGCATTTT.

The chain combines TRBV19 with TRBJ1-2; no reliable D call. CDR1 and CDR2 (germline): LNHDA, SQIVND (reference sequence). The CDR3 covers 15 residues. The V end lost 7 bases, the J end lost 4 bases, and 19 bases lay between the germline ends. The CDR3 reads CASTYEGIQSYGYTF. The CDR3 bases are TGTGCCAGTACTTATGAGGGCATTCAGTCCTATGGCTACACCTTC.

The chain carries TRBV7-2 and TRBJ2-7, with D perhaps matching TRBD1 (6 bases). The length of the CDR3 is 13 residues. Germline CDR1 reads SGHTA; CDR2 reads FQGNSA. Trimming shortened V by 6 bases and J by 4 bases, and 13 bases separated the two germline ends. The CDR3 sequence is CASSSSTGYEQYF. The DNA of the CDR3 is TGTGCCAGCAGTTCATCCACAGGGTACGAGCAGTACTTC.